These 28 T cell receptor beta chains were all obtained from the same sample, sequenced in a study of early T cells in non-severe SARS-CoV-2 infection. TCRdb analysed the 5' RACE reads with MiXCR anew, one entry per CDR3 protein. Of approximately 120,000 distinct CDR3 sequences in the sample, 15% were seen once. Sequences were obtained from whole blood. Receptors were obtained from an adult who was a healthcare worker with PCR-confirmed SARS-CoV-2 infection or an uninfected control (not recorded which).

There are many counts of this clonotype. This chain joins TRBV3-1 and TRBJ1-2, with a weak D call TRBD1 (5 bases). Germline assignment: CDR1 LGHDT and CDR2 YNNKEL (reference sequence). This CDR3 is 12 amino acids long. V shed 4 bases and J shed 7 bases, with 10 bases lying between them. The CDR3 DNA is TGTGCCAGCAGCCCGGACACGTCTGGCTACACCTTC. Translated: CASSPDTSGYTF.

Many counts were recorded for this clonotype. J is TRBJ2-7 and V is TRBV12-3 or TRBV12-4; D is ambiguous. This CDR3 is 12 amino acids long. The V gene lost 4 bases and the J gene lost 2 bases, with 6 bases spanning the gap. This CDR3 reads CASSSPPYEQYF. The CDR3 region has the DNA TGTGCCAGCAGTTCCCCCCCCTACGAGCAGTACTTC.

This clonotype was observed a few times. The CDR3 DNA sequence: TGTGCAAGTCGCTTAGGGGAACAGTCCGCGAACACCGGGGAGCTGTTTTTT. It codes for CASRLGEQSANTGELFF. The chain carries TRBV12-2 and TRBJ2-2. TRBV12-2 is deemed a pseudogene. The CDR3 spans 17 residues.

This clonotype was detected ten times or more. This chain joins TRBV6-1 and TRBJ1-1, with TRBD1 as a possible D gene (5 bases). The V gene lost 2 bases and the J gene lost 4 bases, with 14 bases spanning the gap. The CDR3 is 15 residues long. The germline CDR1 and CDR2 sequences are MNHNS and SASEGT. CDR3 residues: CASSEIAGTGTEAFF. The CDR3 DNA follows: TGTGCCAGCAGTGAAATCGCCGGGACGGGCACTGAAGCTTTCTTT.

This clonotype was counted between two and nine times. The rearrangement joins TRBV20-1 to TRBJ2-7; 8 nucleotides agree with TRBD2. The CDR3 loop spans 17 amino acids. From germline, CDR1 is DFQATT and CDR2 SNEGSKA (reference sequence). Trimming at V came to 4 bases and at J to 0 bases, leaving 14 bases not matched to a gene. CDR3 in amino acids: CSATSRGGGTNSYEQYF. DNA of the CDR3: TGCAGTGCTACATCTCGGGGGGGAGGGACCAACTCCTACGAGCAGTACTTC.

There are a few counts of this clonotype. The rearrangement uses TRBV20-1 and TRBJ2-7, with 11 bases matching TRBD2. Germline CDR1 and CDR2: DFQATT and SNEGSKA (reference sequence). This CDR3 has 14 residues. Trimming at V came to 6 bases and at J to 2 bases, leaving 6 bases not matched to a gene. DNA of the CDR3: TGCAGTGCCCGACTAGCGGGGACTACCTACGAGCAGTACTTC. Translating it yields CSARLAGTTYEQYF.

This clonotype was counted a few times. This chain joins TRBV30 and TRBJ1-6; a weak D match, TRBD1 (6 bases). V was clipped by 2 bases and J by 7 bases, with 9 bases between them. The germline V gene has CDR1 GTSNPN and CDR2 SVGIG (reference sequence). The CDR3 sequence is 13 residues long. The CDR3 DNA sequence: TGTGCCTGGAGTCGCAGGGGCAATTCACCCCTCCACTTT. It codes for CAWSRRGNSPLHF.

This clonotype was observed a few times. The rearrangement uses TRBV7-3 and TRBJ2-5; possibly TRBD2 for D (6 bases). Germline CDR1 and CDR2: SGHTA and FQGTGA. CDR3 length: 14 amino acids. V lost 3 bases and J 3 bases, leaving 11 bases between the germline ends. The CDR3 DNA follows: TGTGCCAGCAGCTTTGCCGGGGGAGAAGAGACCCAGTACTTC. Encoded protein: CASSFAGGEETQYF.

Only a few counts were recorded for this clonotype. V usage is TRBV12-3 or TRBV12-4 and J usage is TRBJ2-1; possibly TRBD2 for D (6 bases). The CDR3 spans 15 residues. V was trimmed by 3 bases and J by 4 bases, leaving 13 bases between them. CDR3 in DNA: TGTGCCAGCAGTTTTCGGCGCGGGGTGTACAATGAGCAGTTCTTC. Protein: CASSFRRGVYNEQFF.

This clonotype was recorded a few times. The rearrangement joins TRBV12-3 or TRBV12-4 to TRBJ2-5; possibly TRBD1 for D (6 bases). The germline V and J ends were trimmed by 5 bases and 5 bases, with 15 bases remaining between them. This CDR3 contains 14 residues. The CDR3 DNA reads TGTGCCAGCAGTCCCTCAGGGGAATTGGAGACCCAGTACTTC. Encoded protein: CASSPSGELETQYF.

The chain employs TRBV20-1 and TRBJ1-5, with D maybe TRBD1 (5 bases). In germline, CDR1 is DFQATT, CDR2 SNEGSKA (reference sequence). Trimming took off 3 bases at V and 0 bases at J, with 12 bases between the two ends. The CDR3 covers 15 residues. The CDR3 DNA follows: TGCAGTGCTAGGCGGGGCCCTTATAGCAATCAGCCCCAGCATTTT. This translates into CSARRGPYSNQPQHF.

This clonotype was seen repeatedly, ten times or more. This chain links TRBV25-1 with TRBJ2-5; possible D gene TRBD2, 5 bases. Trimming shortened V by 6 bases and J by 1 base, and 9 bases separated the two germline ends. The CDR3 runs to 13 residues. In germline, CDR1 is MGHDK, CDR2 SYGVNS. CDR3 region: CASRFSAQETQYF. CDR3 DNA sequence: TGTGCCAGCAGATTTAGCGCCCAAGAGACCCAGTACTTC.

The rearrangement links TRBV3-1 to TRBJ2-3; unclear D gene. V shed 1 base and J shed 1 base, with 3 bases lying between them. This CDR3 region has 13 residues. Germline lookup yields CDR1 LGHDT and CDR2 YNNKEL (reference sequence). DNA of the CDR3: TGTGCCAGCAGCCAAGTTGGCACAGATACGCAGTATTTT. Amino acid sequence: CASSQVGTDTQYF.

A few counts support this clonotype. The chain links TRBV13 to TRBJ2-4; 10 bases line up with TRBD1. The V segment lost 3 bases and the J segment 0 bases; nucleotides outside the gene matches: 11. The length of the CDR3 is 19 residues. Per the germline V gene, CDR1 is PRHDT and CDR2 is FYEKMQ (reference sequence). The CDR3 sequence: CASSLTGGELVIAKNIQYF. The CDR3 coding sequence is TGTGCCAGCAGCTTGACAGGGGGCGAATTAGTGATAGCCAAAAACATTCAGTACTTC.

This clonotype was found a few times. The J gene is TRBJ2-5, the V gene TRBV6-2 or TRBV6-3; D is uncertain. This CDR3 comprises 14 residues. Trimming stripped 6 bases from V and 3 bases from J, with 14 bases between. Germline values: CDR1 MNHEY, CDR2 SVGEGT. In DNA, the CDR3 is TGTGCCAGCAGGTCACAGCGACCCGAAGAGACCCAGTACTTC. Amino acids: CASRSQRPEETQYF.

The CDR3 DNA reads TGTGCCAGCAGCGAGGATTACGAGCAGTACTTC. Translation gives CASSEDYEQYF. The chain recombines TRBV7-8 with TRBJ2-7; the D is unclear. V dropped 5 bases and J dropped 4 bases, with 6 bases sitting between them. CDR3 length equals 11 residues. In germline, CDR1 is SGHVS, CDR2 FQNEAQ.

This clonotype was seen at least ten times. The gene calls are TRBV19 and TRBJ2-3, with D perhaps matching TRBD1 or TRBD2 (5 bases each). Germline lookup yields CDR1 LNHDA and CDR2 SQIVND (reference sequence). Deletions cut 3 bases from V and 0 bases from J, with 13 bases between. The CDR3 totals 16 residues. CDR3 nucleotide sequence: TGTGCCAGTAGTATGATGGGGACGGCTAGCACAGATACGCAGTATTTT. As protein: CASSMMGTASTDTQYF.

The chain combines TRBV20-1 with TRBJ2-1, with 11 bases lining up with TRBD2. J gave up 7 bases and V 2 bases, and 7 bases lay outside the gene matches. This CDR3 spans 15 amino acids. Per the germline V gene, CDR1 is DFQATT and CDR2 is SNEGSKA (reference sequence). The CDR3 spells CSARPSGGIANEQFF. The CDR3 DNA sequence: TGCAGTGCTAGACCTAGCGGGGGGATCGCGAATGAGCAGTTCTTC.

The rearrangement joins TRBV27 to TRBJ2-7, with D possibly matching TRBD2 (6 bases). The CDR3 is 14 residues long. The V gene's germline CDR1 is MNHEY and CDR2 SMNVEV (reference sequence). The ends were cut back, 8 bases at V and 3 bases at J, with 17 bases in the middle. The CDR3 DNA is TGTGCCAGCCGTCTTCGTGGAGGGTACTACGAGCAGTACTTC. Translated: CASRLRGGYYEQYF.

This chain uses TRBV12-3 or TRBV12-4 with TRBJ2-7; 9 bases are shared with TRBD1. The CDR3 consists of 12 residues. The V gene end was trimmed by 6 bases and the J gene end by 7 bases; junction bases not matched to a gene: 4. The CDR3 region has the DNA TGTGCCAGCAGCCCCGGGACAGGGGAGCAGTACTTC. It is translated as CASSPGTGEQYF.

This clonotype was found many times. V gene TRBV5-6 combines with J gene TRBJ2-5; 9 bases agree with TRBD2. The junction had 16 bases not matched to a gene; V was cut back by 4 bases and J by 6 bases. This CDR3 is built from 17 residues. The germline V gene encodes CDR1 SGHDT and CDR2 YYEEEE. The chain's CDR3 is CASSPSPAAGGAKTQYF. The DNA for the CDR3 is TGTGCCAGCAGCCCATCCCCCGCCGCGGGGGGGGCGAAGACCCAGTACTTC. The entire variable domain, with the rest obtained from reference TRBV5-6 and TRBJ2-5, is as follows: DAGVTQSPTHLIKTRGQQVTLRCSPKSGHDTVSWYQQALGQGPQFIFQYYEEEERQRGNFPDRFSGHQFPNYSSELNVNALLLGDSALYLCASSPSPAAGGAKTQYFGPGTRLLVL.

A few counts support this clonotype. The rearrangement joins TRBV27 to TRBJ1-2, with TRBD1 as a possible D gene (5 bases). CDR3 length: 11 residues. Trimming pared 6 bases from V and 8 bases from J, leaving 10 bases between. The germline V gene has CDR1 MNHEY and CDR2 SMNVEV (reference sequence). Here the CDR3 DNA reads TGTGCCAGCAGAGGGGCCAGCGGCTACACCTTC. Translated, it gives CASRGASGYTF.

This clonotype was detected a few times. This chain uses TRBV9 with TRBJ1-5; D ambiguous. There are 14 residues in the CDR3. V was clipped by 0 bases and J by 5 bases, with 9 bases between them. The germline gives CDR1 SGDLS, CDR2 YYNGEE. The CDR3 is CASSVEGGYQPQHF. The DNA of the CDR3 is TGTGCCAGCAGCGTAGAGGGCGGTTATCAGCCCCAGCATTTT.

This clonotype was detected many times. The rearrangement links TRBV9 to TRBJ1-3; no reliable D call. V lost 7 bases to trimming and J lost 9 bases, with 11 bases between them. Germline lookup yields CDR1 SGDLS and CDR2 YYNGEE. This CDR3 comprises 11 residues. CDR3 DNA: TGTGCCAGCGGAGGATTACGCACCATATATTTT. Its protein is CASGGLRTIYF.

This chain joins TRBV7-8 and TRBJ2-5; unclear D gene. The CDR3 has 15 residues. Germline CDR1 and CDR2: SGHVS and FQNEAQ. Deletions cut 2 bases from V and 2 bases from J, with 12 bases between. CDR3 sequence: CASSLTPARQETQYF. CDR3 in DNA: TGTGCCAGCAGCTTAACCCCAGCAAGACAAGAGACCCAGTACTTC.

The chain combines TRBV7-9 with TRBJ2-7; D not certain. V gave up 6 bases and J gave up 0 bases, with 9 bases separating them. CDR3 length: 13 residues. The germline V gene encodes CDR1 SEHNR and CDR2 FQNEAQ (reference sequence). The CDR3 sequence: CASRGFGSYEQYF. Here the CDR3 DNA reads TGTGCCAGCAGAGGGTTCGGCTCCTACGAGCAGTACTTC.

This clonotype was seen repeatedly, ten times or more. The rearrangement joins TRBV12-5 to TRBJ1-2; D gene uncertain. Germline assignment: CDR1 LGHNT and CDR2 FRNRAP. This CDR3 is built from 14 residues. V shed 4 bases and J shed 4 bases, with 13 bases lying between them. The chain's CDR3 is CASGSPPDFYGYTF. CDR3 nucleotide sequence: TGTGCTAGTGGTTCGCCCCCGGATTTCTATGGCTACACCTTC.

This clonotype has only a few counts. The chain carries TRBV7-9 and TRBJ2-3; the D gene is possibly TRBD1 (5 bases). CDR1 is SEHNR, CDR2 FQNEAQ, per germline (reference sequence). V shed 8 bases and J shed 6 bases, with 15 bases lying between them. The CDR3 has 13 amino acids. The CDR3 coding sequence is TGTGCCAGCCGGACAAAGCTTTTGGATACGCAGTATTTT. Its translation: CASRTKLLDTQYF.